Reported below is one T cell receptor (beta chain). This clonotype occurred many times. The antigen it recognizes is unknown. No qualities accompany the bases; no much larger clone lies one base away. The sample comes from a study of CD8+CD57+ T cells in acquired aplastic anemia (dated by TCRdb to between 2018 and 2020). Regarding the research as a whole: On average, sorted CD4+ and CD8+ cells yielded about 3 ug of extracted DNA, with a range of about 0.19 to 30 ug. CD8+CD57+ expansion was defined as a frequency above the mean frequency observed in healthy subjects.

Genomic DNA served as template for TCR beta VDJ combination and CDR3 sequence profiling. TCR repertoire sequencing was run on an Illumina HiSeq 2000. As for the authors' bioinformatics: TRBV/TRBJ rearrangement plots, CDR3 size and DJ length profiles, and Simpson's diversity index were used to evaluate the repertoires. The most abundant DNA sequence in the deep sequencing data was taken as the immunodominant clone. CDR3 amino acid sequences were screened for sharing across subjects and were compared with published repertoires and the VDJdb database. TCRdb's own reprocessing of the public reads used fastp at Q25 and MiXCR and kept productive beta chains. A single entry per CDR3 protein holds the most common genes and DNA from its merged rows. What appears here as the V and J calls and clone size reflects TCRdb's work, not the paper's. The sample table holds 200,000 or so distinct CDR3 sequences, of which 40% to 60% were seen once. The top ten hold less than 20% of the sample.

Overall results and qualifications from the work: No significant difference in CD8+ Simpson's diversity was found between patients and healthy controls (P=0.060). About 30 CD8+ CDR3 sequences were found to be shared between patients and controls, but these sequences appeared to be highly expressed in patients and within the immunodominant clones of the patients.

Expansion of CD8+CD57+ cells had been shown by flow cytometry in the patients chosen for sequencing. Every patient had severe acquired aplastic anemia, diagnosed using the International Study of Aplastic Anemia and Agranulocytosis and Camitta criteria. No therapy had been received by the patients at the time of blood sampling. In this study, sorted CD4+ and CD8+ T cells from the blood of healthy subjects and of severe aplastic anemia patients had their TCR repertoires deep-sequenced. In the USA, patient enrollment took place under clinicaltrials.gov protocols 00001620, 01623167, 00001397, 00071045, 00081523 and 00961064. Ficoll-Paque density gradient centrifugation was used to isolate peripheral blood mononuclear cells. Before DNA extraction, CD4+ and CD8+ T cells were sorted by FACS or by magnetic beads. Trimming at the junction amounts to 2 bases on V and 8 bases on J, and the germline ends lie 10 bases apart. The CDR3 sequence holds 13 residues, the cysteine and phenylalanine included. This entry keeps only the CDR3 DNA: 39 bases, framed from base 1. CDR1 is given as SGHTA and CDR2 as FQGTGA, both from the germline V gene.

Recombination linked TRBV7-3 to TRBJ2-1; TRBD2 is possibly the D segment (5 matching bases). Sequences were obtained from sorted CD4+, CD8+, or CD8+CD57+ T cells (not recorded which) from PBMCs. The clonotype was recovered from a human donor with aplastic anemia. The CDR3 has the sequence CASSLSSRDEQFF. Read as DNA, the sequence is TGTGCCAGCAGCTTATCTAGCAGAGATGAGCAGTTCTTC.